The 25 T cell receptor beta chains listed next were all sequenced from one sample in a study of human T cells and chemical hapten exposure. TCRdb independently ran MiXCR on the RACE reads; one entry per CDR3 protein. The sample holds approximately 100,000 distinct CDR3 sequences, approximately 10% seen once. Specified time point: patch test 1, 2 weeks after DPC sensitization. Documented treatment: therapeutic diphenylcyclopropenone sensitization with weekly scalp DPC. Sequenced material: whole blood, taken in connection with sensitization to the hapten diphenylcyclopropenone (DPC). Receptor source: a middle-aged woman with alopecia areata. Some clones in this sample may be carry-over from other donors' samples.

The CDR3 bases are TGTGCCAGCAGCCCAGGACAGGGGGTCGACATTCAGTACTTC. Protein sequence: CASSPGQGVDIQYF. V usage is TRBV9 and J usage is TRBJ2-4, with TRBD1 identical over 10 bases. This CDR3 contains 14 residues. V dropped 4 bases and J dropped 8; count of bases not matched to a gene: 6. Germline V gene sequence: CDR1 SGDLS, CDR2 YYNGEE.

This clonotype was observed a few times. The chain carries TRBV7-2 and TRBJ1-1; D gene uncertain. Trimming removed 1 base from V and 5 bases from J, with 11 bases in between. The CDR3 is made up of 14 amino acids. Germline loops: CDR1 SGHTA, CDR2 FQGNSA. The CDR3 is CASSLVGFGTEAFF. The CDR3 DNA follows: TGTGCCAGCAGCTTAGTTGGGTTCGGGACTGAAGCTTTCTTT.

This chain joins TRBV5-1 and TRBJ2-7; tentative D call: TRBD2 (6 bases). V shed 1 base and J shed 3 bases, with 14 bases lying between them. The length of the CDR3 is 15 residues. The germline CDR1 and CDR2 sequences are SGHRS and YFSETQ. The CDR3 DNA is TGCGCCAGCAGCTTGACTAGCCCCGGCAGCTACGAGCAGTACTTC. Its protein is CASSLTSPGSYEQYF.

This clonotype was observed at least ten times. The chain uses TRBV6-4 and TRBJ2-2, with D hard to call. V was pared by 5 bases and J by 1 base, with 5 bases between. The CDR3 totals 13 residues. Germline V gene lookup returns CDR1 MRHNA and CDR2 SNTAGT. The CDR3 region is CASSKKNTGELFF. CDR3 bases: TGTGCCAGCAGTAAAAAGAACACCGGGGAGCTGTTTTTT.

This clonotype was seen repeatedly, ten times or more. A read error may account for a junction end that differs from germline. The rearrangement joins TRBV6-6 to TRBJ1-2; 7 positions agree with TRBD1. Germline CDR1 is MNHNY and CDR2 is SVGAGI (reference sequence). There are 13 residues in the CDR3. The CDR3 DNA follows: TGTGCCAGCACCCAGTTAAGGACCACTGACAGGGCCTTC. Its protein product is CASTQLRTTDRAF.

This clonotype was observed many times. The chain has TRBV25-1 and TRBJ1-6; 7 nucleotides line up with TRBD1. The CDR3 length is 16 residues. Germline loops: CDR1 MGHDK, CDR2 SYGVNS. The trim removed 8 bases at V and 0 bases at J, leaving 7 bases unmatched. In DNA form, the CDR3 reads TGTGCCAGCCGGACAGGCCCTAGCTCCTATAATTCACCCCTCCACTTT. It specifies CASRTGPSSYNSPLHF.

This clonotype has a count of ten or more. The gene calls are TRBV12-3 or TRBV12-4 and TRBJ1-2, with 8 positions matching TRBD1. This CDR3 comprises 16 residues. V trimming: 4 bases; J trimming: 0 bases; junction bases outside the gene matches: 7. The CDR3: CASSSAGGKTNYGYTF. DNA of the CDR3: TGTGCCAGCAGTTCGGCAGGGGGCAAAACTAACTATGGCTACACCTTC.

This clonotype was seen a few times. The chain carries TRBV4-2 and TRBJ1-4, with D perhaps TRBD1 (6 bases). V gave up 1 base and J gave up 6 bases, with 9 bases separating them. Germline CDR1 reads LGHNA; CDR2 reads YNFKEQ. This CDR3 region has 14 residues. The CDR3 sequence is CASSQAGADEKLFF. The DNA of the CDR3 is TGTGCCAGCAGCCAAGCAGGGGCCGATGAAAAACTGTTTTTT.

The V and J genes are TRBV21-1 and TRBJ1-5. TRBV21-1 is described as a pseudogene. The CDR3 runs 16 residues. CDR3 coding DNA: TGTGCCAGCAGCATGTACCGTCGGCGGGGCAATCAGCCCCAGCATTTT. Translated: CASSMYRRRGNQPQHF.

This clonotype was seen a few times. The genes are TRBV20-1 and TRBJ2-2; D perhaps matches TRBD2 (5 bases). V was cut by 6 bases and J by 5 bases, with 16 bases left in between. Germline V lookup: CDR1 DFQATT, CDR2 SNEGSKA (reference sequence). The CDR3 consists of 14 residues. CDR3 nucleotide sequence: TGCAGTGCCAGAAGCGGAGTCGGGACCGGGGAGCTGTTTTTT. Protein: CSARSGVGTGELFF.

This clonotype has only a few counts. This chain joins TRBV28 and TRBJ2-1; the match to TRBD2 covers 13 bases. Unmatched junction bases numbered 14, after V lost 7 bases and J lost 8 bases. Germline CDR1 MDHEN, CDR2 SYDVKM. This CDR3 region has 17 residues. As DNA, the CDR3 is TGTGCCAGCACCCCCTCGGGACTAGCGGGGAGTTTGTATGAGCAGTTCTTC. Translating gives CASTPSGLAGSLYEQFF.

This clonotype was counted at least ten times. The J gene is TRBJ2-1, the V gene TRBV15, with 9 bases lining up with TRBD2. After removal of 1 base from V and 7 bases from J, the junction contained 14 bases not matched to a gene. CDR1 LNHNV and CDR2 YYDKDF come from the germline V gene (reference sequence). The CDR3 contains 18 residues. In nucleotides, the CDR3 is TGTGCCACCAGCAGAGTTCGGAGTCCTAGCGGGAAATCAAATGAGCAGTTCTTC. Its translation is CATSRVRSPSGKSNEQFF.

This clonotype was detected ten times or more. This chain uses TRBV30 with TRBJ1-3; 8 bases align to TRBD1. The CDR3 covers 15 residues. The germline V gene encodes CDR1 GTSNPN and CDR2 SVGIG (reference sequence). V lost 3 bases, J lost 4 bases, and 8 bases stayed unmatched. CDR3 loop: CAWRVPGGRGNTIYF. The CDR3 coding sequence is TGTGCCTGGAGGGTTCCAGGGGGCAGGGGAAACACCATATATTTT.

This clonotype was observed a few times. CDR3 in DNA: TGTGCCAGCAGCCCATACAGGACCCCTCGCGAGCAGTACTTC. Amino acids: CASSPYRTPREQYF. The rearrangement links TRBV14 to TRBJ2-7; possible D gene TRBD1, 5 bases. The germline V gene encodes CDR1 SGHDN and CDR2 FVKESK. V was clipped by 4 bases and J by 6 bases, with 16 bases between them. The CDR3 covers 14 residues.

This clonotype was counted ten times or more. CDR3 nucleotides: TGTGCCAGCAGCCCACTCGACGGGAGGGGCCAAGAGACCCAGTACTTC. Amino acid sequence: CASSPLDGRGQETQYF. The J gene is TRBJ2-5, the V gene TRBV7-2, with TRBD2 identical over 8 bases. V dropped 5 bases and J dropped 1; count of bases not matched to a gene: 9. The CDR3 length is 16 residues. Germline lookup yields CDR1 SGHTA and CDR2 FQGNSA.

The chain has TRBV7-9 and TRBJ2-3, with 7 bases that match TRBD2. The length of the CDR3 is 17 residues. Germline values: CDR1 SEHNR, CDR2 FQNEAQ (reference sequence). The V segment lost 5 bases and the J segment 0 bases; nucleotides outside the gene matches: 11. CDR3 loop: CASSADVGAGSTDTQYF. CDR3 in DNA: TGTGCCAGCAGCGCTGACGTAGGAGCGGGGAGCACAGATACGCAGTATTTT.

This clonotype was observed many times. The chain carries TRBV12-5 and TRBJ1-3; D is ambiguous. Per the germline V gene, CDR1 is LGHNT and CDR2 is FRNRAP. With 2 bases removed from V and 0 bases from J, the gap between germline ends came to 5 bases. The CDR3 loop spans 14 amino acids. CDR3 loop: CASGLSRSGNTIYF. The CDR3 nucleotides read TGTGCTAGTGGTTTGTCACGCTCTGGAAACACCATATATTTT.

In this sample, this clonotype turned up a few times. The V call is TRBV5-6, the J call TRBJ1-1; D is ambiguous. The CDR3 is 14 amino acids. Germline CDR1 is SGHDT and CDR2 is YYEEEE. The germline V and J ends were trimmed by 0 bases and 6 bases, with 12 bases remaining between them. The CDR3 sequence is CASSLERALPEAFF. CDR3 DNA: TGTGCCAGCAGCTTGGAGAGGGCCCTTCCTGAAGCTTTCTTT. The full variable domain, its missing parts supplied by reference TRBV5-6 and TRBJ1-1, is DAGVTQSPTHLIKTRGQQVTLRCSPKSGHDTVSWYQQALGQGPQFIFQYYEEEERQRGNFPDRFSGHQFPNYSSELNVNALLLGDSALYLCASSLERALPEAFFGQGTRLTVV.

This clonotype showed up many times. The chain recombines TRBV5-6 with TRBJ1-2, with D possibly being TRBD1 (5 bases). The CDR3 is 15 amino acids. Looked up from germline, CDR1 is SGHDT and CDR2 is YYEEEE. V lost 0 bases and J 1 base, leaving 10 bases between the germline ends. CDR3 sequence reads: CASSLDRKLNYGYTF. DNA of the CDR3: TGTGCCAGCAGCTTGGACAGGAAACTTAACTATGGCTACACCTTC.

There are a few counts of this clonotype. The chain joins TRBV15 to TRBJ2-4, with unresolved D. Germline V gene lookup returns CDR1 LNHNV and CDR2 YYDKDF (reference sequence). V was shortened by 0 bases and J by 5 bases, with 17 bases between the two germline ends. This CDR3 is 17 amino acids long. The CDR3 spells CATSRDLTVSGQNIQYF. The CDR3 DNA sequence: TGTGCCACCAGCAGAGATCTGACGGTTTCGGGCCAAAACATTCAGTACTTC.

This clonotype was found many times. The chain links TRBV7-9 to TRBJ2-5, with D hard to call. V lost 1 base to trimming and J lost 3 bases, with 9 bases between them. Germline V CDR1 and CDR2: SEHNR, FQNEAQ (reference sequence). The CDR3 is 14 residues long. The CDR3 DNA is TGTGCCAGCAGCTTAGGGGCCGTGGAAGAGACCCAGTACTTC. Translation: CASSLGAVEETQYF. Looking up the rest from reference TRBV7-9 and TRBJ2-5 gives the full variable domain: DTGVSQNPRHKITKRGQNVTFRCDPISEHNRLYWYRQTLGQGPEFLTYFQNEAQLEKSRLLSDRFSAERPKGSFSTLEIQRTEQGDSAMYLCASSLGAVEETQYFGPGTRLLVL.

This clonotype appeared a few times. The V gene is TRBV29-1, the J gene TRBJ2-7; a possible D gene is TRBD2 (6 bases). The CDR3 spans 13 residues. V was cut by 6 bases and J by 7 bases, with 19 bases left in between. CDR1 and CDR2 (germline): SQVTM, ANQGSEA. CDR3: CSVAGTAPLEQYF. The CDR3 DNA reads TGCAGCGTCGCCGGGACTGCCCCCCTGGAGCAGTACTTC.

The chain links TRBV28 to TRBJ2-7; 8 bases match TRBD1. With 8 bases clipped from V and 5 bases from J, the junction kept 14 bases outside the gene matches. Looked up from germline, CDR1 is MDHEN and CDR2 is SYDVKM. CDR3 length equals 15 residues. The CDR3 coding sequence is TGTGCCAGCGCCGCCCCAGGGGGCGCTTTAAACGAGCAGTACTTC. Translation gives CASAAPGGALNEQYF. Supplemented by reference TRBV28 and TRBJ2-7, the full variable domain reads DVKVTQSSRYLVKRTGEKVFLECVQDMDHENMFWYRQDPGLGLRLIYFSYDVKMKEKGDIPEGYSVSREKKERFSLILESASTNQTSMYLCASAAPGGALNEQYFGPGTRLTVT.

Ten or more counts support this clonotype. V is TRBV25-1 and J is TRBJ1-2, with D maybe TRBD1 (6 bases). The CDR3 sequence is 13 residues long. Trimming removed 1 base from V and 8 bases from J, with 11 bases in between. CDR1 is MGHDK, CDR2 SYGVNS, per germline. CDR3 protein: CASSESGGPGYTF. The CDR3 nucleotides are TGTGCCAGCAGTGAATCCGGGGGGCCCGGCTACACCTTC.

V usage is TRBV15 and J usage is TRBJ2-3; possible D gene TRBD2, 7 bases. CDR1 is LNHNV, CDR2 YYDKDF, per germline (reference sequence). The V end was cut by 8 bases, the J end by 4 bases, with 10 bases between. The CDR3 is made up of 12 amino acids. The CDR3: CATGGGSDTQYF. The CDR3 DNA reads TGTGCCACCGGGGGGGGCTCAGATACGCAGTATTTT.